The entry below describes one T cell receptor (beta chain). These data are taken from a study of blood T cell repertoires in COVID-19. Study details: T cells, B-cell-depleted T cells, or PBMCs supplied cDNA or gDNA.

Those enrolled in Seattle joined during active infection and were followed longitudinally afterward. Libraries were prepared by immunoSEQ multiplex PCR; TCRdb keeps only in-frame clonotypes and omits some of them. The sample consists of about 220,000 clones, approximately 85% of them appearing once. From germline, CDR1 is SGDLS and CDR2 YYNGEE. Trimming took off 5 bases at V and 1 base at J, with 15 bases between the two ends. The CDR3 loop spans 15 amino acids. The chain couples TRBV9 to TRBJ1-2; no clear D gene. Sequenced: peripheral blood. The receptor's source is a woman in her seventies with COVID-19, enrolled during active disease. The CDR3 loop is CASSSPQVLNYGYTF. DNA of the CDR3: TGTGCCAGCAGTTCCCCCCAGGTACTTAACTATGGCTACACCTTC.